This T cell receptor (beta chain) was identified during a study of memory CD4+ T cells and cytomegalovirus serostatus. General study findings and limits: Of 150 to 200 reported CMV TCRbeta sequences, under 80 were found in memory CD4+ repertoires.

From germline, CDR1 is SGHNT and CDR2 YYREEE (reference sequence). V was shortened by 4 bases and J by 4 bases, with 11 bases between the two germline ends. CDR3 size: 13 residues. A word on this clone: Its antigen is unidentified.

This table comes from immunoSEQ multiplex PCR, and its TCRdb copy is limited to in-frame clones, with some not included. The sample lists under 80,000 clones; around 80% were seen once. Single viable CD3+CD4+CD8-CD45RO+ cells were sorted as the memory CD4+ T cells. The material sequenced was memory CD4+ T cells from blood. The chain recombines TRBV5-4 with TRBJ1-2; D gene ambiguous. This TCR derives from an adult in good health and CMV-seropositive. The CDR3 here is CASSHPQSYGYTF. The CDR3 DNA sequence: TGTGCCAGCAGCCACCCTCAGAGCTATGGCTACACCTTC.